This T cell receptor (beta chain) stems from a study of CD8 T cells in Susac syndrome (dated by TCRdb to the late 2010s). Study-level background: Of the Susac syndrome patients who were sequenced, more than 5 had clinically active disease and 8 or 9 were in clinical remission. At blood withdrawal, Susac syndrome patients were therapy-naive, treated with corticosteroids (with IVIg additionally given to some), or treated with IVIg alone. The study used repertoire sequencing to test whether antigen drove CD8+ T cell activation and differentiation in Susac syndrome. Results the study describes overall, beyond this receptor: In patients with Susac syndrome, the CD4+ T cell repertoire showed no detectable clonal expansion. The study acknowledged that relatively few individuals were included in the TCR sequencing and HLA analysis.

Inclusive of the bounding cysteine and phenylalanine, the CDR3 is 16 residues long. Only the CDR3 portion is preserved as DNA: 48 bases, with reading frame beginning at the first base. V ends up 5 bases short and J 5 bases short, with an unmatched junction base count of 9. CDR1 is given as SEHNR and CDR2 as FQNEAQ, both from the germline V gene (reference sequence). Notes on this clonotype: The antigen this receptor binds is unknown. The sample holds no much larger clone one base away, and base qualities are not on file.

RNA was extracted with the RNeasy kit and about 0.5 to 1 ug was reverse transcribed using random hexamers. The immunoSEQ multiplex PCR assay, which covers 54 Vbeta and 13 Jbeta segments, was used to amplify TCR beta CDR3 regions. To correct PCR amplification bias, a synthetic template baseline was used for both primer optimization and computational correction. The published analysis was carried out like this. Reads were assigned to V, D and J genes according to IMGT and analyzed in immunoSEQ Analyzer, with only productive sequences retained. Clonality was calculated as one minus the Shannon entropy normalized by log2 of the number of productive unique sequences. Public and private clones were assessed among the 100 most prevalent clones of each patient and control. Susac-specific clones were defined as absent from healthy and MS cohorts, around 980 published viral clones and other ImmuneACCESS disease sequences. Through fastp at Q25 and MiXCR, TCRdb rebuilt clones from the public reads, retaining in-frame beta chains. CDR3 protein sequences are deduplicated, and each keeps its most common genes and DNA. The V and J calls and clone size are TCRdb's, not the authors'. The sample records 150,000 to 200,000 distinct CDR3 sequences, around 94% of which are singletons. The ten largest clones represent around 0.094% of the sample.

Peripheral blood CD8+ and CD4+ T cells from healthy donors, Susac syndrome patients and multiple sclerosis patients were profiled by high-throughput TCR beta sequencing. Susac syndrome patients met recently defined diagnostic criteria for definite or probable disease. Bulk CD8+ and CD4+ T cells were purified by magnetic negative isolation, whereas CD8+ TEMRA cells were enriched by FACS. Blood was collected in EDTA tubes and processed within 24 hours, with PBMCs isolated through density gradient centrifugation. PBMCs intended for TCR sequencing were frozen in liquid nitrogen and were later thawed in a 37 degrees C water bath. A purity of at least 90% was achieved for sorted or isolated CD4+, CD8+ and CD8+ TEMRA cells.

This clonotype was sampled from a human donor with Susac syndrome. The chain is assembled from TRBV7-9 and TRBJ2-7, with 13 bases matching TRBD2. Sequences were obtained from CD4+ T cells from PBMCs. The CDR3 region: CASSPLGTSGVDEQYF. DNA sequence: TGTGCCAGCAGCCCCCTCGGGACTAGCGGGGTAGACGAGCAGTACTTC.